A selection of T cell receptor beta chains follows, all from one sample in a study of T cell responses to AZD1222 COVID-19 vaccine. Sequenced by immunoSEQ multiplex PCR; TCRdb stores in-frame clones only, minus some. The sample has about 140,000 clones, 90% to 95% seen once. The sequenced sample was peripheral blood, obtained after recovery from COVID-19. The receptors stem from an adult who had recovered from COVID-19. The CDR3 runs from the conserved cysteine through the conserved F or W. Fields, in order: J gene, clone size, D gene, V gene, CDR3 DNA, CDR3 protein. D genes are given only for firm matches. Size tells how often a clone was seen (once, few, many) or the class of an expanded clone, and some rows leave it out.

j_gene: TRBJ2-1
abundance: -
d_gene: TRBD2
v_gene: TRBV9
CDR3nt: TGTGCCAGCAGCGGACAAGCGGGGAGGGGCAATGAGCAGTTCTTC
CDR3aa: CASSGQAGRGNEQFF

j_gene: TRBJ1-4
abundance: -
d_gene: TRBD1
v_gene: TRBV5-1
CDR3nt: TGCGCCAGCAGTGAGACAGGGGGTAGTGAAAAACTGTTTTTT
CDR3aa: CASSETGGSEKLFF

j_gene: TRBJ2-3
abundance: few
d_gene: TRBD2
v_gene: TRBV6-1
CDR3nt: TGTGCCAGCAGTGAAGCAAGCGGGAGGGTAACAGATACGCAGTATTTT
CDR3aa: CASSEASGRVTDTQYF

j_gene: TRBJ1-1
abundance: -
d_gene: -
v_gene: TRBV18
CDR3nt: TGTGCCAGCTCACCAAGCACTGAAGCTTTCTTT
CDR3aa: CASSPSTEAFF

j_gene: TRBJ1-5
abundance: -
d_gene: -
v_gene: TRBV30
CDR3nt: TGTGCCTGGAGCAGGGGTAGCAATCAGCCCCAGCATTTT
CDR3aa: CAWSRGSNQPQHF

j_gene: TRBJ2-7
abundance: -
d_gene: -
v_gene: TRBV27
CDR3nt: TGTGCCAGCAGTTTATCGGGGGAGAGCTCCTACGAGCAGTACTTC
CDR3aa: CASSLSGESSYEQYF

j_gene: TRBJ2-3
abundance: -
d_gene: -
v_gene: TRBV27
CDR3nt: TGTGCCAGCAGTTTTGGGAGGAGCACAGATACGCAGTATTTT
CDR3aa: CASSFGRSTDTQYF

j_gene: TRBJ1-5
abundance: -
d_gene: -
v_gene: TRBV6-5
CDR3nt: TGTGCCAGCAATTTAGACAGCGTGAATCAGCCCCAGCATTTT
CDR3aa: CASNLDSVNQPQHF

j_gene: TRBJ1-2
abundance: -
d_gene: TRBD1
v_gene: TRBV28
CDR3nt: TGTGCCAGCAGTTACCCCCCAGAGGGGGCATCTGAGTCCTATGGCTACACCTTC
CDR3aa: CASSYPPEGASESYGYTF

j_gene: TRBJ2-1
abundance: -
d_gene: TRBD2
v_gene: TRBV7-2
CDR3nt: TGTGCCAGCAGCCTGTCGCAGAACAACGTACTAGCGGCCTACAATGAGCAGTTCTTC
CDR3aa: CASSLSQNNVLAAYNEQFF

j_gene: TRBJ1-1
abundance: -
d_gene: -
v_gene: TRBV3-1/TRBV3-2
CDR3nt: TGTGCCAGCAGCCAAAGGACTGAAAGGAACACTGAAGCTTTCTTT
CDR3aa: CASSQRTERNTEAFF

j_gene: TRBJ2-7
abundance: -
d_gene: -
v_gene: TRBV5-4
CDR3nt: TGTGCCAGCAGCTTGGGTCCGGGAACCTACGAGCAGTACTTC
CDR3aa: CASSLGPGTYEQYF

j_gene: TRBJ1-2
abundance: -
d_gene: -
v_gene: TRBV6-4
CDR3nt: TGTGCCAGCAGCACTCTGTTTCCTGAAAGGGGAGGGTATGGCTACACCTTC
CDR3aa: CASSTLFPERGGYGYTF

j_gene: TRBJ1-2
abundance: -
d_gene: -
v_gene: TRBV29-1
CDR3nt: TGCAGCGTGCTGACAGTTAACTATGGCTACACCTTC
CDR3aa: CSVLTVNYGYTF

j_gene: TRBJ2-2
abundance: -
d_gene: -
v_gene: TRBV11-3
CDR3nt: TGTGCCAGCAGCCCCCCGACAGATACCGGGGAGCTGTTTTTT
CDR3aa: CASSPPTDTGELFF

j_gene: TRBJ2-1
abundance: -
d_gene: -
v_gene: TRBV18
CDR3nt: TGTGCCAGCTCACCACCGTCTAGCAGAAATGAGCAGTTCTTC
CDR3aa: CASSPPSSRNEQFF

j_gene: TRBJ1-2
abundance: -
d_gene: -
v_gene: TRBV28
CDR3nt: TGTGCCAGCAGTCCCCCCGGCTCAGGATATGGCTACACCTTC
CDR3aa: CASSPPGSGYGYTF

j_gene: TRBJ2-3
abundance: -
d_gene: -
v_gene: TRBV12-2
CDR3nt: TGTGCAAGTCGCTTGTTTACCCTTACCGGGACTAGCGGGGTCACAGATACGCAGTATTTT
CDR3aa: CASRLFTLTGTSGVTDTQYF

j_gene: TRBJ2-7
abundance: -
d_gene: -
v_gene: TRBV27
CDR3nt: TGTGCCAGCAGTCGGAGGGCCGGGGAGCAGTACTTC
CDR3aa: CASSRRAGEQYF

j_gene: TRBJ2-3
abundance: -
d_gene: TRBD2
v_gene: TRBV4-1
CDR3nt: TGCGCCAGCAGCCAATCTCTAGCGGGGGGAAGCACAGATACGCAGTATTTT
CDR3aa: CASSQSLAGGSTDTQYF

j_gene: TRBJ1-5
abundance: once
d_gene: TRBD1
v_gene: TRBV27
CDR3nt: TGTGCCAGCAGCTTGGACAGGGGGGAGAATCAGCCCCAGCATTTT
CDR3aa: CASSLDRGENQPQHF

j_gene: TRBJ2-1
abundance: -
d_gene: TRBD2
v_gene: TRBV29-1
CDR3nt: TGCAGCGTCCAGAACGCGGGAGGGCCGGGTGAGCAGTTCTTC
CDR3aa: CSVQNAGGPGEQFF

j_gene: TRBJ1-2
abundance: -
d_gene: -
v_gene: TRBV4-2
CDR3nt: TGTGCCAGCAGCCAAGATAGAGGCCGCTACACCTTC
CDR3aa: CASSQDRGRYTF

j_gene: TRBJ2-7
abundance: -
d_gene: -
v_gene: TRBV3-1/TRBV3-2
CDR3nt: TGTGCCAGCAGCCAAGGGATCTCCTACGAGCAGTACTTC
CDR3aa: CASSQGISYEQYF

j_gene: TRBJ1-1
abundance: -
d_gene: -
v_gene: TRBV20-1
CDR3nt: TGCAGTGCTAGTCCTCAGGTGGGGAGGACTGAAGCTTTCTTT
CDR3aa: CSASPQVGRTEAFF

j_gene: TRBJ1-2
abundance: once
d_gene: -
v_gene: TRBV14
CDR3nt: TGTGCCAGCAGCCAAGATCGGGTTGGCTACACCTTC
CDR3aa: CASSQDRVGYTF

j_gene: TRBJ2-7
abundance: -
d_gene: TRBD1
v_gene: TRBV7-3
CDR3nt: TGTGCCAGCGGCCAGAAACGGGACAGGACCTTCTACGAGCAGTACTTC
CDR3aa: CASGQKRDRTFYEQYF

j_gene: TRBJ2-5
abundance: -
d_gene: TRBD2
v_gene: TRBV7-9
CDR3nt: TGTGCCAGCAGGCCCAGCGGGGTGGAGACCCAGTACTTC
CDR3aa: CASRPSGVETQYF

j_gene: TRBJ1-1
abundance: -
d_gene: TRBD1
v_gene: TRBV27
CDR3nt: TGTGCCAGCACCCAAAGAGGGGGCTGGAGCACTGAAGCTTTCTTT
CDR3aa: CASTQRGGWSTEAFF

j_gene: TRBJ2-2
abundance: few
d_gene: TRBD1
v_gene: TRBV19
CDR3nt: TGTGCCAGTAGTATAGCAAAGGGGCCAGACAGGGGAAACACCGGGGAGCTGTTTTTT
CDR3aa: CASSIAKGPDRGNTGELFF

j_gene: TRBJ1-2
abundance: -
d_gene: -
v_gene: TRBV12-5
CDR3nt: TGTGCTAGTGGTTTGTCTTGGCGGGACGGCTACACCTTC
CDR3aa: CASGLSWRDGYTF

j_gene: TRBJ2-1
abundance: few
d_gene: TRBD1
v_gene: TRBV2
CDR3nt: TGTGCCAGCAGTAAGACAGGGGCCTTTGGTAATGAGCAGTTCTTC
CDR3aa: CASSKTGAFGNEQFF